These 2 T cell receptor beta chains were sequenced from one sample in a study of blood T cell repertoires in COVID-19. Profiled with immunoSEQ multiplex PCR; TCRdb holds only in-frame clones, not every one. Among under 300,000 clones listed, about 91% were seen once. The sample taken for sequencing was peripheral blood. These receptors originate from a woman aged 40-49 years who had recovered from COVID-19.

The chain combines TRBV6-1 with TRBJ1-1; possibly TRBD1 for D (5 bases). V was pared by 1 base and J by 3 bases, with 9 bases between. The length of the CDR3 is 14 residues. Germline values: CDR1 MNHNS, CDR2 SASEGT. CDR3 amino acids: CASSEDGRDTEAFF. The CDR3, as DNA: TGTGCCAGCAGTGAAGATGGCAGGGACACTGAAGCTTTCTTT.

The rearrangement uses TRBV7-2 and TRBJ2-1; D possibly corresponds to TRBD2 (7 bases). Germline assignment: CDR1 SGHTA and CDR2 FQGNSA. This CDR3 comprises 16 residues. The V end was cut by 0 bases, the J end by 6 bases, with 15 bases between. The DNA for the CDR3 is TGTGCCAGCAGCTTAGCGTCACAGGGAGGGATCAATGAGCAGTTCTTC. Its translation: CASSLASQGGINEQFF.